The present entry profiles one TCR beta chain with its context. Its cognate antigen is unknown. The sample comes from a study of siplizumab effects on memory and regulatory T cells. Study-level points and caveats: Relative to controls at around 29%, mappable alloreactive CD4+ clones exhibited a mean Treg-derived proportion of around 65% with siplizumab. Left unconfirmed was the suppressive function of proliferating Tregs from siplizumab cultures. Naive T cells appeared more varied than memory cells and looked like key alloresponse contributors. A minor fraction of alloreactive clones, and no more, mapped to unstimulated subsets.

The assay was immunoSEQ multiplex PCR, and TCRdb's table has in-frame clones only and misses some. The table records approximately 58,000 clones, 93% of them present only once. The sequence was collected from a human donor in good health. Sample: CD8+ T cells sorted from blood.

The CDR3 DNA follows: TGTGCCACCAGATTAGCGGGATTAGAGACCCAGTACTTC. Protein product: CATRLAGLETQYF. The chain uses TRBV15 and TRBJ2-5, with 8 nucleotides matching TRBD2. V lost 6 bases, J lost 4 bases, and 4 bases stayed unmatched. CDR1 is LNHNV, CDR2 YYDKDF, per germline (reference sequence). The CDR3 runs 13 residues.